The 24 T cell receptor beta chains reported below all come from one sample, sequenced in a study of CXCR3-negative and CXCR3-positive naive CD8 T cells (dated by TCRdb to the late 2010s). The listed sequencing device is NextSeq 550. The Human TCR Profiling Kit (MiLaboratory) was used to prepare UMI-labeled 5' RACE TRB cDNA libraries. TCRdb reprocessed the sequencing reads and holds a single record per CDR3 protein sequence, with no DNA. This sample's listing comprises approximately 100,000 distinct CDR3 sequences. The ten most abundant clones make up just over 0.35% of the sample. The antigens these receptors bind are not known. What the study reported, not specific to this receptor: TRB CDR3s from CXCR3-positive naive cells showed higher hydrophobicity (lower Kidera factor 4), lower energy, and higher strength and volume indices than CXCR3-negative naive cells.

Sample: naive CXCR3+ CD8+ T cells from blood. The label giving this sample's cell subset or site can be read as: CD45RO-CCR7+CD27+CD95- naive CD8+ T cells expressing CXCR3 (TNR3+). These receptors came from a human donor in good health. Some clones in this sample may be carry-over from other donors' samples.

The gene calls are TRBV28 and TRBJ2-1; the TCRdb D gene call, TRBD2, has no DNA to confirm it. The CDR3 loop spans 14 amino acids. Per the germline V gene, CDR1 is MDHEN and CDR2 is SYDVKM. The CDR3 sequence is CASSQTSGGREQFF.

The chain carries TRBV13 and TRBJ2-1; absent DNA, TCRdb's TRBD1 call cannot be checked. The CDR3 totals 14 residues. Per the germline V gene, CDR1 is PRHDT and CDR2 is FYEKMQ (reference sequence). The chain's CDR3 is CASSARTGFIEQFF.

This sequence joins TRBV28 and TRBJ2-6; as DNA is missing, the TRBD1 call by TCRdb cannot be tested. The CDR3 has 17 residues. Germline values: CDR1 MDHEN, CDR2 SYDVKM. The CDR3: CASSFRDRGSGANVLTF. Variable domain in full (rest from reference TRBV28 and TRBJ2-6): DVKVTQSSRYLVKRTGEKVFLECVQDMDHENMFWYRQDPGLGLRLIYFSYDVKMKEKGDIPEGYSVSREKKERFSLILESASTNQTSMYLCASSFRDRGSGANVLTFGAGSRLTVL.

V gene TRBV3-1 combines with J gene TRBJ2-5; TCRdb calls TRBD2, which cannot be checked without DNA. CDR3 length equals 18 residues. Germline values: CDR1 LGHDT, CDR2 YNNKEL (reference sequence). The CDR3 region is CASSQGVLAGGVAETQYF.

The V gene is TRBV20-1, the J gene TRBJ2-1; TCRdb outputs TRBD1, but without DNA this stays unchecked. The CDR3 spans 16 residues. Germline-derived CDR1 and CDR2 are DFQATT and SNEGSKA (reference sequence). This CDR3 is CSARDRAGATYNEQFF.

The rearrangement uses TRBV7-9 and TRBJ1-1; the TRBD1 assignment by TCRdb is unverifiable without DNA. The CDR3 contains 13 residues. Germline values: CDR1 SEHNR, CDR2 FQNEAQ (reference sequence). CDR3: CASSLGTGTEAFF. The entire variable domain, with the rest obtained from reference TRBV7-9 and TRBJ1-1, is as follows: DTGVSQNPRHKITKRGQNVTFRCDPISEHNRLYWYRQTLGQGPEFLTYFQNEAQLEKSRLLSDRFSAERPKGSFSTLEIQRTEQGDSAMYLCASSLGTGTEAFFGQGTRLTVV.

The rearrangement uses TRBV29-1 and TRBJ2-2. Germline V gives CDR1 SQVTM, CDR2 ANQGSEA. The CDR3 totals 11 residues. This CDR3 is CSVERTGELFF.

The chain combines TRBV5-1 with TRBJ1-1; the D gene TCRdb calls, TRBD1, cannot be checked with no DNA. This CDR3 has 14 residues. The germline CDR1 and CDR2 sequences are SGHRS and YFSETQ. This CDR3 is CASSLTGTGGDAFF.

V and J are TRBV20-1 and TRBJ2-5; there is no DNA to check the TCRdb D call of TRBD2. CDR1 is DFQATT and CDR2 is SNEGSKA in the germline V gene (reference sequence). The CDR3 totals 15 residues. This chain's CDR3 is CSASSGLAIVETQYF.

The rearrangement links TRBV9 to TRBJ2-1; TCRdb's assignment of TRBD2 cannot be checked, as there is no DNA. The CDR3 spans 15 residues. Germline CDR1 is SGDLS and CDR2 is YYNGEE. The CDR3 reads CASSVGLAGEHEQFF.

The chain employs TRBV6-2 or TRBV6-3 and TRBJ2-1; TCRdb picks TRBD2, but there is no DNA to check that call. This CDR3 is built from 13 residues. The germline gives CDR1 MNHEY, CDR2 SVGEGT. This CDR3 is CASRLAGDNEQFF.

The chain combines TRBV7-8 with TRBJ1-6. Per germline, CDR1 SGHVS and CDR2 FQNEAQ. CDR3 length: 14 amino acids. The CDR3 sequence is CASTRDINNSPLHF.

The chain carries TRBV30 and TRBJ1-1. Looked up from germline, CDR1 is GTSNPN and CDR2 is SVGIG (reference sequence). The CDR3 contains 13 residues. The CDR3 sequence is CAWSVLVSTEAFF.

The chain links TRBV7-3 to TRBJ2-2. Germline lookup yields CDR1 SGHTA and CDR2 FQGTGA. The CDR3 contains 14 residues. The CDR3 protein is CASSQVLNTGELFF.

The V call is TRBV3-1, the J call TRBJ2-5. This CDR3 has 14 amino acids. CDR1 and CDR2 from the germline V gene are LGHDT and YNNKEL (reference sequence). CDR3 region: CASSQESVGETQYF.

The chain links TRBV5-1 to TRBJ2-1. Germline loops: CDR1 SGHRS, CDR2 YFSETQ. This CDR3 spans 15 amino acids. The CDR3 sequence is CASSLVGLVYNEQFF.

V is TRBV7-9 and J is TRBJ2-7; TCRdb outputs TRBD1, but without DNA this stays unchecked. CDR3 size: 14 residues. The germline CDR1 and CDR2 sequences are SEHNR and FQNEAQ (reference sequence). This chain's CDR3 is CASSPTGATYEQYF.

J is TRBJ2-2 and V is TRBV2; TCRdb returns TRBD1, unconfirmable since there is no DNA. This CDR3 has 16 amino acids. Germline CDR1 reads SNHLY; CDR2 reads FYNNEI. Here the CDR3 reads CASSEDWGAVTGELFF.

CDR3 loop: CASSVVPGQGYEQYF. The chain employs TRBV9 and TRBJ2-7; the TCRdb call, TRBD1, lacks DNA for checking. Germline CDR1 and CDR2: SGDLS and YYNGEE. This CDR3 is built from 15 residues.

The chain combines TRBV28 with TRBJ2-7. The CDR3 runs 13 residues. Germline CDR1 and CDR2: MDHEN and SYDVKM. The CDR3 spells CASMVGLSYEQYF.

The chain employs TRBV28 and TRBJ2-1; TCRdb's D call, TRBD1, is unchecked because there is no DNA. CDR1 MDHEN and CDR2 SYDVKM come from the germline V gene. The CDR3 covers 14 residues. CDR3 in amino acids: CASSLGTAVNEQFF.

The chain combines TRBV12-3 or TRBV12-4 with TRBJ1-1. The CDR3 extends over 13 amino acids. Here the CDR3 reads CASSLKGNNEAFF.

The chain carries TRBV7-2 and TRBJ2-3; TCRdb indicates TRBD2, and absent DNA this call remains unverified. Germline V gene sequence: CDR1 SGHTA, CDR2 FQGNSA. The CDR3 spans 16 residues. The CDR3 loop reads CASSFTGGGAVDTQYF.

The chain has TRBV21-1 and TRBJ1-4; TCRdb designates TRBD1, a call that cannot be tested without DNA. TRBV21-1 is flagged as a pseudogene. CDR3 length equals 16 residues. The chain's CDR3 is CASSKALGQGREKLFF.